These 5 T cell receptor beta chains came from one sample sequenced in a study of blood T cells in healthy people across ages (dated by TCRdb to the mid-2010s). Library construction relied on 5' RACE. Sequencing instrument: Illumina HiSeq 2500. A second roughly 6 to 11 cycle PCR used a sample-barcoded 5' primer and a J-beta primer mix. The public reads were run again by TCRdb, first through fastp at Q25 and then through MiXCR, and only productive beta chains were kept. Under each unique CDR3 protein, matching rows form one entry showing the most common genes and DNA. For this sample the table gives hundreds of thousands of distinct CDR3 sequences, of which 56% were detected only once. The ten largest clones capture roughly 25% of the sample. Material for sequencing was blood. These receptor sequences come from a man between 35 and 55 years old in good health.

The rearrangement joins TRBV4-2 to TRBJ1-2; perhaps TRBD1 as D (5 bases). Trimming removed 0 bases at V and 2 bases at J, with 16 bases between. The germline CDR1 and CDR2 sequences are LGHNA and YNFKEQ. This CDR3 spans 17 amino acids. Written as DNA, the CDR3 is TGTGCCAGCAGCCAAGATGGGGCTGGGACGGCCAACTATGGCTACACCTTC. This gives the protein CASSQDGAGTANYGYTF.

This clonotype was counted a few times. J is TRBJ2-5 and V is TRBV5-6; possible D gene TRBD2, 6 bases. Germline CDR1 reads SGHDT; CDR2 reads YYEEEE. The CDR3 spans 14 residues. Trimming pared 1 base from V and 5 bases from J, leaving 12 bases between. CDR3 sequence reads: CASSLPGRGETQYF. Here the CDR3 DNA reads TGTGCCAGCAGCTTGCCCGGGAGAGGGGAGACCCAGTACTTC.

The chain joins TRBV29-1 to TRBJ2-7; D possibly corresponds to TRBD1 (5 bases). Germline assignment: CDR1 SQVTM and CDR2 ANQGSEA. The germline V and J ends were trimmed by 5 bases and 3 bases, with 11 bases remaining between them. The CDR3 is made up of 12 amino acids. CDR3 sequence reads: CSVLWGSYEQYF. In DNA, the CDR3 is TGCAGCGTTTTGTGGGGCAGCTACGAGCAGTACTTC.

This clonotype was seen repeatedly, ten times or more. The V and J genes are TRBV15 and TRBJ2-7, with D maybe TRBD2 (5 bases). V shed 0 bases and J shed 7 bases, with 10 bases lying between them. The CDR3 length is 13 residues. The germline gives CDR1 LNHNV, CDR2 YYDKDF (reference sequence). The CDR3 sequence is CATSREGDGEQYF. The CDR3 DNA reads TGTGCCACCAGCAGAGAGGGAGACGGAGAGCAGTACTTC. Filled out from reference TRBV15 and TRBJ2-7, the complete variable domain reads DAMVIQNPRYQVTQFGKPVTLSCSQTLNHNVMYWYQQKSSQAPKLLFHYYDKDFNNEADTPDNFQSRRPNTSFCFLDIRSPGLGDTAMYLCATSREGDGEQYFGPGTRLTVT.

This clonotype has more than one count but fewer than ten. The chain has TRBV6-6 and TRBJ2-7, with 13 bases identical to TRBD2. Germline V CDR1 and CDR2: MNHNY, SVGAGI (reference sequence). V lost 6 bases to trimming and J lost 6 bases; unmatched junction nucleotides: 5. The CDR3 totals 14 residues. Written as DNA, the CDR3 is TGTGCCAGCAGAGGACTAGCGGGAGCTCCCGAGCAGTACTTC. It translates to CASRGLAGAPEQYF.